This T cell receptor beta chain is from a study of cytomegalovirus exposure and HLA in healthy donors. This CDR3 region has 15 residues. Germline-derived CDR1 and CDR2 are MNHEY and SMNVEV (reference sequence). J gave up 5 bases and V 6 bases, and 12 bases lay outside the gene matches. General study findings and limits: Subsequent analysis of the 95 to 150 validation repertoires found a tendency for first-cohort TCR clusters to co-occur. In vitro confirmation showed a few CMV-associated chains to be CMV antigen specific.

About this clone: Its antigen is undetermined.

The donors were members of the validation cohort comprising 120 subjects, separate from the roughly 680-subject first cohort. Data came from immunoSEQ multiplex PCR; TCRdb stores just in-frame clones and leaves some out. In the table there are some 120,000 clones, roughly 95% of which are singletons. V gene TRBV27 combines with J gene TRBJ1-2; TRBD1 agrees at 7 bases. Sequenced sample: PBMCs. The TCR was taken from a man younger than 35 in good health and CMV-seronegative. This CDR3 is CASSPTSTGRYGYTF. The CDR3 DNA reads TGTGCCAGCAGCCCAACTTCGACAGGGCGATATGGCTACACCTTC.